This TCR beta chain was captured by sequencing in a study of T cell repertoires in cytomegalovirus infection. Study in general: CMV infection plus the matching HLA type was flagged by public TCR beta signatures.

The CDR3 has 14 residues. V lost 1 base to trimming and J lost 2 bases, with 11 bases between them. Germline loops: CDR1 DFQATT, CDR2 SNEGSKA (reference sequence). Whole-study results and caveats: The ex vivo response was dominated by HLA-C-restricted CMV-specific TCR beta clonotypes. CMV carriers having the relevant HLA were flagged by cumulative public TCR beta family frequency.

On this clonotype: What it recognizes is unknown.

TCRdb independently ran MiXCR on the reads; one entry per CDR3 protein. This table holds some 350,000 distinct CDR3 sequences, about a sixth found once. The V gene is TRBV20-1, the J gene TRBJ1-1; D is unresolved. This receptor was taken from a human donor in good health (CMV status not recorded). Some clones in this sample may be carry-over from other donors' samples. Material: PBMCs. CDR3 sequence reads: CSARVVNGNTEAFF. For the CDR3, the DNA is TGCAGTGCTAGAGTAGTCAACGGTAACACTGAAGCTTTCTTT.